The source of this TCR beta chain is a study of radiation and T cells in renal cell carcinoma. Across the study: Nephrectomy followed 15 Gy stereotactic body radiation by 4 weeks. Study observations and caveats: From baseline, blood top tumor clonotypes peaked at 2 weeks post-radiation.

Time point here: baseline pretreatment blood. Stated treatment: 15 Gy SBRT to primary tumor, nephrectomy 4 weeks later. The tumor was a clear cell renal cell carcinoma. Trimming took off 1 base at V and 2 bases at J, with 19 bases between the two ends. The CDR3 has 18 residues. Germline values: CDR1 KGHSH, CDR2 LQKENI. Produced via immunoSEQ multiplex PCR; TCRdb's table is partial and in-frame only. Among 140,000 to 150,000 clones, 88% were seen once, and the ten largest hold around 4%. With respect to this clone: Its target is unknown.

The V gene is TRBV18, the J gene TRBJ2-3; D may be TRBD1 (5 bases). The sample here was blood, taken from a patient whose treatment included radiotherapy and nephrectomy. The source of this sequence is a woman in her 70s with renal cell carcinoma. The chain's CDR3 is CASSPQRQTLSVTDTQYF. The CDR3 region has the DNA TGTGCCAGCTCACCACAAAGACAGACCTTAAGCGTCACAGATACGCAGTATTTT.